This TCR beta chain was identified in a study of Tregs in tolerant kidney transplant recipients. Study-level findings and limits: Few patients were studied, so findings need validation in larger groups. Tregs expanded with activated donor B cells seemed most donor-specific. Changing PCR primers prevented nucleotide comparison between some patients' samples.

Recipients received nonmyeloablative bone marrow transplants from related graft donors, with transient mixed chimerism. Unstimulated Tregs (CD4+CD25+CD127-) and CD4+CD25- non-Tregs were sorted from PBMCs. CDR1 is ENHRY, CDR2 SYGVKD, per germline. V was trimmed by 3 bases and J by 2 bases, leaving 10 bases between them. The CDR3 has 15 amino acids. Produced via immunoSEQ multiplex PCR; TCRdb's table is partial and in-frame only. In the table there are 84,000 or so clones, approximately 93% of which are singletons. In regard to this clone: Its antigen is not known.

This sequence was found in a human patient who received a combined kidney and bone marrow transplant. Some T cells may be transferred from the graft donor. The specimen comprised CD4+ T cells from blood (PBMCs), sampled 12 months after the transplant. The gene calls are TRBV10-3 and TRBJ2-2; TRBD1 is a possible D gene (5 bases). DNA for the CDR3: TGTGCCATCAGTGATCGGTGGACAAACACCGGGGAGCTGTTTTTT. As protein: CAISDRWTNTGELFF.